The rows below give T cell receptor beta chains drawn from one sample of a study of blood T cell repertoires in COVID-19. Clones were sequenced by immunoSEQ multiplex PCR, and TCRdb holds only the in-frame ones, with some missing. This table holds some 250,000 clones, 86% found once. Sequencing was done on a sample of peripheral blood. The source of these receptors is a man in his thirties or forties with active or convalescent COVID-19. CDR3s include the opening cysteine and the closing phenylalanine or tryptophan. D genes are given only for firm matches. Expanded clones get a size class; other rows say once, few or many, or leave the size out.

clone_size	d_call	v_call	j_call	cdr3_aa	cdr3_nt
-	TRBD1	TRBV7-8	TRBJ2-4	CASSYGTGSKNIQYF	TGTGCCAGCAGCTACGGGACAGGGTCCAAAAACATTCAGTACTTC
once	-	TRBV10-1	TRBJ1-1	CASSAGGNTEAFF	TGCGCCAGCAGCGCCGGGGGGAACACTGAAGCTTTCTTT
-	-	TRBV13	TRBJ2-1	CASSLAETASSYNEQFF	TGTGCCAGCAGCTTAGCTGAGACAGCGAGCTCCTACAATGAGCAGTTCTTC
-	-	TRBV6-5	TRBJ1-1	CASSYLTGPTEAFF	TGTGCCAGCAGTTACTTAACAGGGCCCACTGAAGCTTTCTTT
few	TRBD1	TRBV2	TRBJ1-2	CASVDRGEGYTF	TGTGCCAGCGTCGACAGGGGTGAGGGCTACACCTTC
-	-	TRBV4-1	TRBJ2-7	CASSQVTGMSTAYEQYF	TGCGCCAGCAGCCAAGTAACGGGGATGTCTACGGCCTACGAGCAGTACTTC
-	-	TRBV15	TRBJ1-4	CATSRDGVWSTNEKLFF	TGTGCCACCAGCAGAGATGGAGTGTGGAGTACTAATGAAAAACTGTTTTTT
-	-	TRBV6-1	TRBJ2-5	CASSEWTGREATQYF	TGTGCCAGCAGTGAGTGGACAGGAAGGGAGGCGACCCAGTACTTC
-	TRBD2	TRBV30	TRBJ2-7	CAWVERGLTYEQYF	TGTGCCTGGGTGGAGCGGGGTCTAACCTACGAGCAGTACTTC
-	TRBD1	TRBV14	TRBJ1-1	CASSPGQGLEAFF	TGTGCCAGCAGCCCGGGACAGGGCTTGGAAGCTTTCTTT
-	-	TRBV19	TRBJ1-3	CASMRPISTFSGNTIYF	TGTGCCAGTATGCGGCCCATCTCGACTTTCTCTGGAAACACCATATATTTT
-	TRBD1	TRBV4-1	TRBJ2-7	CASSQALTTGILNEQYF	TGCGCCAGCAGCCAAGCCCTCACGACAGGGATTCTCAACGAGCAGTACTTC
-	TRBD1	TRBV10-3	TRBJ2-1	CAISDWDRGLDEQFF	TGTGCCATCAGTGACTGGGACAGGGGGCTCGATGAGCAGTTCTTC
-	TRBD2	TRBV5-1	TRBJ2-1	CASSSTPLGSGGSSEQFF	TGCGCCAGCAGCTCGACCCCCCTGGGTAGCGGGGGTTCTAGTGAGCAGTTCTTC
-	TRBD1	TRBV7-2	TRBJ1-2	CASTLDRGYGYTF	TGTGCCAGCACCTTGGACAGGGGCTATGGCTACACCTTC
-	-	TRBV27	TRBJ1-5	CASSLQGSNQPQHF	TGTGCCAGCAGTTTACAGGGGTCAAATCAGCCCCAGCATTTT
-	-	TRBV6-6	TRBJ2-5	CASSYAGIQETQYF	TGTGCCAGCAGTTACGCGGGCATCCAAGAGACCCAGTACTTC
-	-	TRBV9	TRBJ2-2	CASSVGAGANTGELFF	TGTGCCAGCAGCGTAGGTGCAGGCGCGAACACCGGGGAGCTGTTTTTT
-	TRBD1	TRBV7-2	TRBJ1-6	CASSGARDRDRYNSPLHF	TGTGCCAGCAGCGGGGCCAGGGACAGGGACCGCTATAATTCACCCCTCCACTTT
-	-	TRBV18	TRBJ2-5	CASSPAVQETQYF	TGTGCCAGCTCACCGGCAGTACAAGAGACCCAGTACTTC
many	-	TRBV5-1	TRBJ1-1	CASSRGTSEKNTEAFF	TGCGCCAGCAGCCGCGGGACCTCAGAGAAAAACACTGAAGCTTTCTTT
-	-	TRBV2	TRBJ1-2	CASMETVYGYTF	TGTGCCAGCATGGAGACAGTCTATGGCTACACCTTC
-	-	TRBV3-1/TRBV3-2	TRBJ1-2	CASSLPAMSAAYGYTF	TGTGCCAGCAGCCTCCCCGCAATGTCGGCGGCCTATGGCTACACCTTC
-	TRBD1	TRBV13	TRBJ1-2	CASSLGLQGEKLGYTF	TGTGCCAGCAGCTTAGGCCTACAGGGGGAAAAGCTAGGCTACACCTTC
-	TRBD1	TRBV9	TRBJ2-2	CASSVGGQGSLRELFF	TGTGCCAGCAGCGTAGGAGGACAGGGATCCCTCCGGGAGCTGTTTTTT
-	TRBD1	TRBV7-9	TRBJ2-1	CASSLGGQGSNEQFF	TGTGCCAGCAGCTTAGGAGGACAGGGCTCCAATGAGCAGTTCTTC
-	TRBD1	TRBV6-4	TRBJ1-2	CASSDSGTGGHGYTF	TGTGCCAGCAGTGACTCCGGGACAGGGGGTCATGGCTACACCTTC
few	TRBD1	TRBV10-1	TRBJ2-1	CASSESGGLYNEQFF	TGCGCCAGCAGTGAGTCAGGGGGCCTCTACAATGAGCAGTTCTTC
-	TRBD2	TRBV4-2	TRBJ2-1	CASSQLRGYNEQFF	TGTGCCAGCAGCCAGCTGCGGGGGTACAATGAGCAGTTCTTC
-	-	TRBV7-9	TRBJ1-1	CASSRDMNTEAFF	TGTGCCAGCAGCCGCGACATGAACACTGAAGCTTTCTTT
-	-	TRBV9	TRBJ2-1	CASSVVGVSNEQFF	TGTGCCAGCAGCGTAGTAGGGGTGTCAAATGAGCAGTTCTTC
-	-	TRBV9	TRBJ1-5	CASSVSDRLSQPQHF	TGTGCCAGCAGCGTTTCAGACAGGCTCAGTCAGCCCCAGCATTTT
-	-	TRBV5-4	TRBJ2-5	CASSPSGSETQYF	TGTGCCAGCAGCCCGTCGGGATCAGAGACCCAGTACTTC